This T cell receptor beta chain was obtained from a study of neurological immune-mediated disorders. This CDR3 contains 14 residues. V shed 0 bases and J shed 0 bases, with 3 bases lying between them. CDR1 and CDR2 from the germline V gene are LGHDT and YNNKEL (reference sequence). Synthesis of cDNA was accomplished via 5'RACE employing 10-nucleotide random UMIs. TCRdb itself ran the 5' RACE reads through MiXCR, one entry per CDR3 protein. The data hold 55,000 to 75,000 distinct CDR3 sequences, with about 5% observed a single time. The receptor comes from a human donor with multiple sclerosis. The donor label of this sample is uncertain. V gene TRBV3-1 combines with J gene TRBJ1-5; D is uncertain. The source material was PBMCs. The CDR3 nucleotides are TGTGCCAGCAGCCAAGATTATAGCAATCAGCCCCAGCATTTT. It codes for CASSQDYSNQPQHF.